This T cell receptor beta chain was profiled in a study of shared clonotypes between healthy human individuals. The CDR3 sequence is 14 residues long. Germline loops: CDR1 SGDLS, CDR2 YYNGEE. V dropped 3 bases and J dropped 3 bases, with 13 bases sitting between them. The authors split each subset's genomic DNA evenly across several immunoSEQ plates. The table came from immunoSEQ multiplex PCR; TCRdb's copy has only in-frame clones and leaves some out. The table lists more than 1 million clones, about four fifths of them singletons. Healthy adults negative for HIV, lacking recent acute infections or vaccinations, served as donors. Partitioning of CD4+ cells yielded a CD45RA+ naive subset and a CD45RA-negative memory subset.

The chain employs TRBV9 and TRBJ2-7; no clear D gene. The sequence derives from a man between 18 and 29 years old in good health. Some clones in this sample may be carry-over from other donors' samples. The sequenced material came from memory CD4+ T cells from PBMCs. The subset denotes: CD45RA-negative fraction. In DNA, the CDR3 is TGTGCCAGCAGCGGGATGGCAGTAAGCTACGAGCAGTACTTC. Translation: CASSGMAVSYEQYF.